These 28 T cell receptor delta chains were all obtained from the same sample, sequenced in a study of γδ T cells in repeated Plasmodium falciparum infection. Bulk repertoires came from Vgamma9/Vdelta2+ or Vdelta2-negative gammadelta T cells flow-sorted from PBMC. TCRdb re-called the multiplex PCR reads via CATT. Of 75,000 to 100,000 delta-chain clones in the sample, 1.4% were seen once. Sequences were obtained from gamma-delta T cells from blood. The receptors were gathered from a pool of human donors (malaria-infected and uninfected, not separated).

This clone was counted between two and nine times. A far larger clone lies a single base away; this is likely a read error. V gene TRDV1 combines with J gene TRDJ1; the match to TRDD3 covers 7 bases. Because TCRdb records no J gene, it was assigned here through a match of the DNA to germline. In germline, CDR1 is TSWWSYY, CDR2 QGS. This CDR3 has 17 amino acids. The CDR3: CALGGRCTESGDKKLIF. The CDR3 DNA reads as TGTGCCCTTGGGGGACGTTGCACCGAATCTGGGGACAAAAAACTCATCTTT.

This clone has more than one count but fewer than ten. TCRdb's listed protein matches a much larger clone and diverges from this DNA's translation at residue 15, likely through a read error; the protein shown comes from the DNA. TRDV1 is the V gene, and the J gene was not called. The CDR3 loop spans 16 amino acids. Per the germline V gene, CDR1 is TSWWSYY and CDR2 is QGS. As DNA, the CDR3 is TGTGCTCTTGGTCTCCATCGGGGGGCGTACACCGATAAACTCACCTTT. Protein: CALGLHRGAYTDKLTF.

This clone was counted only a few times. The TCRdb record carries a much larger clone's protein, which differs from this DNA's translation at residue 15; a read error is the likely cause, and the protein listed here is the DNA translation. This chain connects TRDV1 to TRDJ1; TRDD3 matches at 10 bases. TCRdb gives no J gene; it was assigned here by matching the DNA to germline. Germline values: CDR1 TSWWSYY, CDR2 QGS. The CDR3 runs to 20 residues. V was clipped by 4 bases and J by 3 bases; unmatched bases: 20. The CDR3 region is CALGAFRRDWGIPSADKLIF. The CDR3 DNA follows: TGTGCTCTTGGGGCTTTCCGGCGGGACTGGGGGATTCCAAGCGCCGATAAACTCATCTTT.

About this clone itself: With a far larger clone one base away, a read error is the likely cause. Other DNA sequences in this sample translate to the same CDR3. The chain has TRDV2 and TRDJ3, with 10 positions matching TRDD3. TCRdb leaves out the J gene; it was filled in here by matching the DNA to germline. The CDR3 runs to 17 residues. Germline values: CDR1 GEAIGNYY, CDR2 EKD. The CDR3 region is CACDTLGDTWDTRQMFF. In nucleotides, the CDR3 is TGTGCCTGCGACACCCTGGGGGATACCTGGGACACCCGACAGATGTTTTTC.

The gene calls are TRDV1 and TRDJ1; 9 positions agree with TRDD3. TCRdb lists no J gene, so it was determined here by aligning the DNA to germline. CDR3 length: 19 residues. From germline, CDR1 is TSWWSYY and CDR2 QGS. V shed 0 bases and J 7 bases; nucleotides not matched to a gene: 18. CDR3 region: CALGELKSDWGTPYSKLIF. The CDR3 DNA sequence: TGTGCTCTTGGGGAACTAAAGTCGGACTGGGGGACCCCCTATAGTAAACTCATCTTT.

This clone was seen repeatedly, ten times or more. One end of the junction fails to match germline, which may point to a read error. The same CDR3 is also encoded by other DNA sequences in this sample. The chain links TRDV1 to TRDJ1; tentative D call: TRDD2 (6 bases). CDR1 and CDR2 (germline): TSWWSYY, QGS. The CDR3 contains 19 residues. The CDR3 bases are TGTGCTCTCGGGGAACATTATCCTACTCGTGACTCCTACACCGATAAACTCATCTTT. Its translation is CALGEHYPTRDSYTDKLIF.

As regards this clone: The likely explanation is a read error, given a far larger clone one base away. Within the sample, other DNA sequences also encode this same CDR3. This CDR3 reads CALGELEPWGTTPYTDKLIF. The CDR3 coding sequence is TGTGCTCTTGGGGAACTAGAGCCTTGGGGGACCACTCCGTACACCGATAAACTCATCTTT. V usage is TRDV1 and J usage is TRDJ1, with TRDD3 matching 7 bases. No J gene is reported in TCRdb; it was inferred here by comparing the DNA with germline. CDR1 and CDR2 (germline): TSWWSYY, QGS. Losses at the gene ends were 0 bases for V and 0 bases for J; bases not matched to a gene: 16. This CDR3 is built from 20 residues.

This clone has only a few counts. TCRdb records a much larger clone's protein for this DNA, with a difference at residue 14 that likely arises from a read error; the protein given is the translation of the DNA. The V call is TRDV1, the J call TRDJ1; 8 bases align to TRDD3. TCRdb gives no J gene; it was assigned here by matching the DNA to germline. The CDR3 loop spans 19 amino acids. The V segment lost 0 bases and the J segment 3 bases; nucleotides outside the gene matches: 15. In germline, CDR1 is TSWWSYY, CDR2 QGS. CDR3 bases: TGTGCTCTTGGGGAACTAGACCTACGTCAGGGGATACACCCCGATAAACTCATCTTT. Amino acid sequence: CALGELDLRQGIHPDKLIF.

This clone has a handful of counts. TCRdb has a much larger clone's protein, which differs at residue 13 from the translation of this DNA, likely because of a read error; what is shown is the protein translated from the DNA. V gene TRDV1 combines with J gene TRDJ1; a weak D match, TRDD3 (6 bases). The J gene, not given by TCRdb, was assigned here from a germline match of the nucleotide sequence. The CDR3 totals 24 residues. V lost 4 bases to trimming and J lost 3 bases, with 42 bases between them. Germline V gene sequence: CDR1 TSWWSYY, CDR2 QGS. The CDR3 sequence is CALGGRAQGYNLILGLPFADKLIF. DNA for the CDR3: TGTGCTCTTGGGGGCCGAGCCCAGGGCTACAACCTCATACTGGGTCTCCCCTTCGCCGATAAACTCATCTTT.

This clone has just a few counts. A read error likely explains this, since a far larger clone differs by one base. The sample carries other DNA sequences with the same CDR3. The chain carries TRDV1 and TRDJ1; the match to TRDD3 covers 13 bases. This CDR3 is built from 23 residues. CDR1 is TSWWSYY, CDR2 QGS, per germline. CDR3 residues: CALGERGMTFTGGYAVYTDKLIF. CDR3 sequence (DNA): TGTGCTCTTGGGGAAAGGGGCATGACTTTCACTGGGGGATACGCGGTGTACACCGATAAGCTCATCTTT.

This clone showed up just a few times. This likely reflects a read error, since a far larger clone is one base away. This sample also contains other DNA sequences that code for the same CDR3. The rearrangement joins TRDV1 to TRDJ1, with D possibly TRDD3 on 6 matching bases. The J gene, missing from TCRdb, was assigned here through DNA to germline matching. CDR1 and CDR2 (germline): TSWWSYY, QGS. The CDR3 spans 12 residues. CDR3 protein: CALGEWGGKLIF. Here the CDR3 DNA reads TGTGCCCTTGGGGAATGGGGGGGAAAACTCATCTTT.

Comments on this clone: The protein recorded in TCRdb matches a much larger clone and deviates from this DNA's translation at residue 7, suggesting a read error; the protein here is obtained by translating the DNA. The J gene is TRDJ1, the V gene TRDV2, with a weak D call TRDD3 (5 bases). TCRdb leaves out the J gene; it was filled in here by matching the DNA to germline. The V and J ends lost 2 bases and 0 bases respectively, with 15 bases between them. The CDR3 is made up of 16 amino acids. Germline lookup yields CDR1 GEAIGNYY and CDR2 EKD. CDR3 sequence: CACDRGEITYTDKLIF. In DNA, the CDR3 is TGTGCCTGTGACAGAGGGGAGATAACGTACACCGATAAACTCATCTTT.

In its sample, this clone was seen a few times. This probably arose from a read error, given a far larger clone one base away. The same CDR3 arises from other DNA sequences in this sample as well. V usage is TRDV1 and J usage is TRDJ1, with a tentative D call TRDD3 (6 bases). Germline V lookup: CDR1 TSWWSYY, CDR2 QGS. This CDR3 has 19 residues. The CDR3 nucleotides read TGTGCTCTTGGTTTCCCTACGTGGGACTGGGACCTTTACACCGATAAACTCATCTTC. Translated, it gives CALGFPTWDWDLYTDKLIF.

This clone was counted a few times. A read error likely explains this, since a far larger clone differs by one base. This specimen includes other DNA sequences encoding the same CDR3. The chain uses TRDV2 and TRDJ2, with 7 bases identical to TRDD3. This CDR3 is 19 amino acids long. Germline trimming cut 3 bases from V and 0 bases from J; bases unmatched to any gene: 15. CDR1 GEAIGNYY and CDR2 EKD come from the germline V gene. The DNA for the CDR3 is TGTGCCTGTGACCATATTGATGTGGGGGACACTGCTTTGACAGCACAACTCTTCTTT. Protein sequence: CACDHIDVGDTALTAQLFF.

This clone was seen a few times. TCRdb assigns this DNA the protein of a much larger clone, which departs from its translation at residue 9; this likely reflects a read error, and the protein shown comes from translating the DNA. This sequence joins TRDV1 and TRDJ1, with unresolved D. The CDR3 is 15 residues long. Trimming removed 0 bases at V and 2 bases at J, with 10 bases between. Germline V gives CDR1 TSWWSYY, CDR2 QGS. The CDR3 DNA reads TGTGCTCTTGGGGAACTGAGGGCCTTTACCGATAAACTCATCTTT. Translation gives CALGELRAFTDKLIF.

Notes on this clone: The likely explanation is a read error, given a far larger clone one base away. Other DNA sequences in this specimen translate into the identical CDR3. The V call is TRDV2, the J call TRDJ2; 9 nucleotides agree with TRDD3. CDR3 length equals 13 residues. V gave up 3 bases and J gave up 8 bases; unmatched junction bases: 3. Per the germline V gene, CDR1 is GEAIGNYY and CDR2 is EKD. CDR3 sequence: CACDWGITAQLFF. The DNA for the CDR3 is TGTGCCTGTGACTGGGGGATAACGGCACAACTCTTCTTT.

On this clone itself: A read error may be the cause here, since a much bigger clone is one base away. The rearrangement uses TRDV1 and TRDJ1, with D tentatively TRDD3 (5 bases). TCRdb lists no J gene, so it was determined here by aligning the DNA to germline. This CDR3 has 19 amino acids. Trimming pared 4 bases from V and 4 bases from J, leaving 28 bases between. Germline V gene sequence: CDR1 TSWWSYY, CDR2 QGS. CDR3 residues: CALGGPSRHFMVGYDKLIF. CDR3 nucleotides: TGTGCTCTTGGGGGCCCCTCCCGACATTTCATGGTCGGATACGATAAACTCATCTTT.

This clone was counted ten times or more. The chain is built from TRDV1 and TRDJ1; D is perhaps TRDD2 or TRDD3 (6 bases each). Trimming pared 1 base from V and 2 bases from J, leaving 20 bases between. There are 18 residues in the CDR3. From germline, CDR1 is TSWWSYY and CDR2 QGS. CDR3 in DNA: TGTGCTCTTGGGGAACGTCAGTCCTACTGCTGGGGAACCGATAAACTCATCTTT. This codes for CALGERQSYCWGTDKLIF.

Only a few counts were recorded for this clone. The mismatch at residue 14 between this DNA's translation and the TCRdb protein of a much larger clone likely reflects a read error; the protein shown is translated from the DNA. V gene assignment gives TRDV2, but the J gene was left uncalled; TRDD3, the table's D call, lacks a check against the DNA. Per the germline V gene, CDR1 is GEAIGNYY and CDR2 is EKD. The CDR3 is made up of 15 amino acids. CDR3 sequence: CACDKLGDNADKLTF. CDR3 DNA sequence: TGTGCCTGTGATAAACTGGGGGACAACGCCGATAAACTCACCTTT.

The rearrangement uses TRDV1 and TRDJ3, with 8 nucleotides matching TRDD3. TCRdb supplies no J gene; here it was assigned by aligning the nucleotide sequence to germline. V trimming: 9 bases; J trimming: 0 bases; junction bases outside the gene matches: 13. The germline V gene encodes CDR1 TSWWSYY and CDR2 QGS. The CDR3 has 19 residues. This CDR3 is CALTSFWGKSSWDTRQMFF. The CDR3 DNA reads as TGTGCTCTGACTAGTTTCTGGGGGAAAAGCTCCTGGGACACCCGACAGATGTTTTTC.

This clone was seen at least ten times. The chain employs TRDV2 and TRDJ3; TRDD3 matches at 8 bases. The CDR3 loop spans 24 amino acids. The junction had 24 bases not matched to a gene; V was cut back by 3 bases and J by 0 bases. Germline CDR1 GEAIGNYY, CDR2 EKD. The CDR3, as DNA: TGTGCCTGTGACCCTCCCCCCAACCCTCAGGTTCGACTGGGGGGCTCCTGGGACACCCGACAGATGTTTTTC. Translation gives CACDPPPNPQVRLGGSWDTRQMFF.

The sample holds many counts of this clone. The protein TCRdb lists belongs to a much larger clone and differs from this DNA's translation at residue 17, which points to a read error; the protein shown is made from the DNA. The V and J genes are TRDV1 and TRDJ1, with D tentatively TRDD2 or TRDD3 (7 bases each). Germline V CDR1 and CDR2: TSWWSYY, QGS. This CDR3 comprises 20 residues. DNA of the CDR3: TGTGCTCTTGGGGGGTCCTTTTTCCTACTCATGGGGATAGTAACCGATAGACTCATCTTT. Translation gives CALGGSFFLLMGIVTDRLIF.

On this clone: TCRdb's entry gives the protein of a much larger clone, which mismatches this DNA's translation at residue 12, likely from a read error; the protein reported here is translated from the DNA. The CDR3 DNA reads as TGTGCCTGTGACCCATTACTGGGGGATACGCGCTGGGACACCCGACAGATGTTTTTC. It encodes CACDPLLGDTRWDTRQMFF. The chain combines TRDV2 with TRDJ3; 13 nucleotides match TRDD3. The J gene was not available in TCRdb and was assigned here by matching the DNA to germline segments. V was pared by 3 bases and J by 3 bases, with 7 bases of the junction left unmatched. This CDR3 has 19 amino acids. Per germline, CDR1 GEAIGNYY and CDR2 EKD.

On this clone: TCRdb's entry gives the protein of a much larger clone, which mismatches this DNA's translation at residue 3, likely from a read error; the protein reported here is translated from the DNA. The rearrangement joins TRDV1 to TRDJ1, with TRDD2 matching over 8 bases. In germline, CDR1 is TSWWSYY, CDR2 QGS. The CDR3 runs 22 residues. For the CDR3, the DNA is TGTGCTTTTGGGGAAGTTTCCTTCCTAGGTTTAGTTGGGGGCCTTTCCACCGATAAACTCATCTTT. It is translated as CAFGEVSFLGLVGGLSTDKLIF.

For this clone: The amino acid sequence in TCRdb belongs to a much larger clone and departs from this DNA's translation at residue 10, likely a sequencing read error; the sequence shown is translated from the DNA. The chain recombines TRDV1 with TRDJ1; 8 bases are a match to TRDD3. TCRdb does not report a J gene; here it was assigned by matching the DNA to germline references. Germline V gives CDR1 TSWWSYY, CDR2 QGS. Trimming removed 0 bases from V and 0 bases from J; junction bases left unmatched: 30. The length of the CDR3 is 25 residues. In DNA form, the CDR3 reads TGTGCTCTTGGGGAACTATCCCTCCCTAAGGCCTGGGGGACCTCTTTGCTCCGGTACACCGATAAACTCATCTTT. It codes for CALGELSLPKAWGTSLLRYTDKLIF.

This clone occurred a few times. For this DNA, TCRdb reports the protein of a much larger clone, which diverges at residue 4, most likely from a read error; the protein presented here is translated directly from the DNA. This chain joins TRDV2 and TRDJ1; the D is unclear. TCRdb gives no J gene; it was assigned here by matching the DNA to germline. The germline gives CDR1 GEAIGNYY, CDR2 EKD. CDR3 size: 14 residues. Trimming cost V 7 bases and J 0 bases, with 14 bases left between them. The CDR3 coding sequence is TGTGCCTGCTTGATAAGAACCCACACCGATAAACTCATCTTT. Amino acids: CACLIRTHTDKLIF.

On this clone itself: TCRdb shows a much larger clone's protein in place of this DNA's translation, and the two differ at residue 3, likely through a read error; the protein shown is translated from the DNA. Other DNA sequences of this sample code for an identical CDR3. In nucleotides, the CDR3 is TGTGCCTTAATTGGTCCCCGGTACTGGGGGATTTCAAAGTACACCGATAAACTCATCTTT. It encodes CALIGPRYWGISKYTDKLIF. The V gene is TRDV3, the J gene TRDJ1, with TRDD3 matching over 10 bases. V was pared by 3 bases and J by 0 bases, with 22 bases of the junction left unmatched. The CDR3 runs to 20 residues. Germline V gene sequence: CDR1 TVYSNPD, CDR2 GDNSRS (reference sequence).

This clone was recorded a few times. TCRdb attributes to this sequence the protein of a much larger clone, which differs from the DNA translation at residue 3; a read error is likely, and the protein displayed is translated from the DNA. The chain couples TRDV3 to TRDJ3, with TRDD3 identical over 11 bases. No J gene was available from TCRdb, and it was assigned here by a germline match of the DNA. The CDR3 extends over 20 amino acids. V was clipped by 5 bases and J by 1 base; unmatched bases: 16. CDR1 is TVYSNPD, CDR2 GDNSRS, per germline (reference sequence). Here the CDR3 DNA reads TGTGCCCTCCCTCCGTACTGGGGGATAAAAATGTCCTGGGACACCCGACAGATGTTTTTC. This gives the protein CALPPYWGIKMSWDTRQMFF.